This T cell receptor (beta chain) stems from a study of cytomegalovirus exposure and HLA in healthy donors. Study summary: Unique TCRs numbering some 80 million, obtained from HLA-typed donors, made up an early data release. Just over 80% of some 390 genotyped donors fell in the Caucasian-associated ancestry cluster. Findings and limits, study-wide: The investigators catalogued 150 or so TCR beta chains as cytomegalovirus-associated.

Details on this clone: Its cognate antigen is unknown.

60 Vbeta and 13 Jbeta primers were used in PCR. Here immunoSEQ multiplex PCR was the method, and the copy in TCRdb shows in-frame clones only, minus some. Recorded here are fewer than 50,000 clones; the top ten clones represent 7% to 8.5%. These donors, healthy bone marrow donors, were studied. Sequenced material: PBMCs. The receptor comes from a male donor in good health and CMV-seronegative.

The CDR3 region is CAWSLDSVYEQYF. The CDR3 DNA is TGTGCCTGGAGTCTGGACTCGGTCTACGAGCAGTACTTC. V gene TRBV30 combines with J gene TRBJ2-7, with a tentative D call TRBD2 (5 bases). The CDR3 consists of 13 residues. V was trimmed by 2 bases and J by 3 bases, leaving 11 bases between them. The germline CDR1 and CDR2 sequences are GTSNPN and SVGIG (reference sequence).